The entry below gives a single T cell receptor (beta chain) sequence along with its context. Its antigen is not identified. The sample is drawn from a study of cytomegalovirus exposure and HLA in healthy donors. On the study more broadly: One earlier analysis, a look at 200 million or so T cells, found approximately 120 million unique TCR beta sequences. The Caucasian-associated ancestry cluster held 65% to 85% of roughly 370 genotyped donors.

Germline-derived CDR1 and CDR2 are SGHRS and YFSETQ. The germline V and J ends were trimmed by 4 bases and 5 bases, with 24 bases remaining between them. The CDR3 extends over 17 amino acids. PCR used 60 Vbeta primers and 13 Jbeta primers. Clones were read by immunoSEQ multiplex PCR, and TCRdb kept only the in-frame ones, dropping some. The profile shows approximately 110,000 clones, more than 60% of them singletons. Findings and caveats of the study: Later examination showed HLA-associated TCR beta chains had greater clonal expansion than equally common others. When a later analysis was performed, an Asian-associated ancestry cluster reportedly had fewer N-insertions than the roughly 730-donor mean.

The receptor comes from a female donor in good health and CMV-seropositive. This chain joins TRBV5-1 and TRBJ2-5; D may be TRBD2 (5 bases). The sequenced sample was PBMCs. The CDR3 is CASSIPRGPYSRETQYF. The CDR3 DNA sequence: TGCGCCAGCAGCATCCCACGCGGGCCCTACTCCCGGGAGACCCAGTACTTC. Using reference TRBV5-1 and TRBJ2-5 for the parts outside the CDR3, the full variable domain is KAGVTQTPRYLIKTRGQQVTLSCSPISGHRSVSWYQQTPGQGLQFLFEYFSETQRNKGNFPGRFSGRQFSNSRSEMNVSTLELGDSALYLCASSIPRGPYSRETQYFGPGTRLLVL.